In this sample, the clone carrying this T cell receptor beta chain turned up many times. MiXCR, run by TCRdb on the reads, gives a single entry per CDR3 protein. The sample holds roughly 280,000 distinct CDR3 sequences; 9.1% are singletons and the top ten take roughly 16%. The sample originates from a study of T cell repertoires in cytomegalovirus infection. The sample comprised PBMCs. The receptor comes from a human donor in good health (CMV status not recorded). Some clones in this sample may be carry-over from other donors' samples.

The CDR3 DNA follows: TGTGCCAGCTCCGACAGGGGGCTGGGCTACACCTTC. Encoded protein: CASSDRGLGYTF. J is TRBJ1-2 and V is TRBV7-2, with TRBD1 identical over 10 bases. The V gene end was trimmed by 8 bases and the J gene end by 8 bases; junction bases not matched to a gene: 5. The V gene's germline CDR1 is SGHTA and CDR2 FQGNSA. The CDR3 covers 12 residues.